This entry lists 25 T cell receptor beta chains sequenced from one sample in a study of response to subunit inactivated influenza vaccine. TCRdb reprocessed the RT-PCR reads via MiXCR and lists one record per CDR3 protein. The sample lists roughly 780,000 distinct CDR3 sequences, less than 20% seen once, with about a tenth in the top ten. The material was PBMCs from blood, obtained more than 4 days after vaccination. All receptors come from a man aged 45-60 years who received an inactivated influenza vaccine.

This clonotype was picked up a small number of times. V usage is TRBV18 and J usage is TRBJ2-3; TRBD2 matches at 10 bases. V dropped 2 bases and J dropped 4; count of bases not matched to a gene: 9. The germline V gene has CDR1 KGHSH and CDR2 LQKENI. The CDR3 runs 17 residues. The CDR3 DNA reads TGTGCCAGCTCACCAGTCGCTAGCGGGAGTCCTTCAGATACGCAGTATTTT. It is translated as CASSPVASGSPSDTQYF.

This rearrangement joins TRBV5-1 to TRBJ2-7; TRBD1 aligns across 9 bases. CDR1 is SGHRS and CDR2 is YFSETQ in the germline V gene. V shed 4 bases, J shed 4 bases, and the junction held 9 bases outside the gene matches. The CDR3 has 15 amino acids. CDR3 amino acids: CASSPGQGSLYEQYF. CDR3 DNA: TGCGCCAGCAGCCCAGGACAGGGGAGTTTGTACGAGCAGTACTTC.

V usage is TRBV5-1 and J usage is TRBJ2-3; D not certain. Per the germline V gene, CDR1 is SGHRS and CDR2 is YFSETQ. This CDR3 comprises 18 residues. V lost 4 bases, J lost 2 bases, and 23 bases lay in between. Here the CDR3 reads CASSPTSLADPDTDTQYF. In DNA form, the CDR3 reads TGCGCCAGCAGCCCGACTTCACTCGCGGACCCGGACACAGATACGCAGTATTTT. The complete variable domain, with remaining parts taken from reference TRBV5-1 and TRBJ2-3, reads KAGVTQTPRYLIKTRGQQVTLSCSPISGHRSVSWYQQTPGQGLQFLFEYFSETQRNKGNFPGRFSGRQFSNSRSEMNVSTLELGDSALYLCASSPTSLADPDTDTQYFGPGTRLTVL.

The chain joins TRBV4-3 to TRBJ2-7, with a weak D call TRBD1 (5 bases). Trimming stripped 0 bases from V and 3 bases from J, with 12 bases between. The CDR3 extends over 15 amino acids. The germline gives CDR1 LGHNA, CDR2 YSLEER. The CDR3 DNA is TGCGCCAGCAGCCAAGATCGGCAGGGCGGCTACGAGCAGTACTTC. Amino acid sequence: CASSQDRQGGYEQYF.

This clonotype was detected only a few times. The CDR3 sequence: CASSREGGLFYGYTF. The CDR3 DNA follows: TGTGCCAGCAGCAGAGAAGGGGGGCTCTTCTATGGCTACACCTTC. V and J are TRBV5-4 and TRBJ1-2; the D gene is possibly TRBD1 (6 bases). Trimming took off 4 bases at V and 4 bases at J, with 17 bases between the two ends. The CDR3 is made up of 15 amino acids. The germline gives CDR1 SGHNT, CDR2 YYREEE (reference sequence).

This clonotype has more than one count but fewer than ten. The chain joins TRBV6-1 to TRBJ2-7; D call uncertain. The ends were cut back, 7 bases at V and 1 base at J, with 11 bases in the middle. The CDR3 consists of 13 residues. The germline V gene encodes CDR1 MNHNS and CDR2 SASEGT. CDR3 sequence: CASTPTGSYEQYF. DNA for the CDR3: TGTGCCAGCACCCCCACTGGATCCTACGAGCAGTACTTC.

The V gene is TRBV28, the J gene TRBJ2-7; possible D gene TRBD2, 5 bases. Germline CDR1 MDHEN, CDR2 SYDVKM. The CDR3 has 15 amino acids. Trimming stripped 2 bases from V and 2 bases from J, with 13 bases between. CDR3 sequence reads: CASSLSGGGTYEQYF. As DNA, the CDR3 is TGTGCCAGCAGTTTAAGCGGCGGAGGCACCTACGAGCAGTACTTC.

CDR3 sequence: CASSPFARGLAGANVLTF. The CDR3 DNA sequence: TGCGCCAGCAGCCCATTCGCGAGGGGACTCGCTGGGGCCAACGTCCTGACTTTC. This chain joins TRBV4-1 and TRBJ2-6; the D gene is possibly TRBD2 (6 bases). Trimming pared 4 bases from V and 2 bases from J, leaving 18 bases between. The CDR3 length is 18 residues. The germline V gene encodes CDR1 MGHRA and CDR2 YSYEKL.

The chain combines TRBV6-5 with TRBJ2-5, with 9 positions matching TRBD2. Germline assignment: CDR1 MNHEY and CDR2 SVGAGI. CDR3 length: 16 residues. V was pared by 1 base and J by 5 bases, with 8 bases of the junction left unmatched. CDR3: CASSYYRTSEWETQYF. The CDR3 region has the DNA TGTGCCAGCAGTTACTATAGGACTAGCGAATGGGAGACCCAGTACTTC.

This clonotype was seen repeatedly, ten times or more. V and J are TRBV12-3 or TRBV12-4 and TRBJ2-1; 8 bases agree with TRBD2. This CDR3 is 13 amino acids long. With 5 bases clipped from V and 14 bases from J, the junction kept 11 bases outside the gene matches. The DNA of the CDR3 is TGTGCCAGCAGTGCCCGGGGGGGAGGATTGGAGTTCTTC. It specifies CASSARGGGLEFF.

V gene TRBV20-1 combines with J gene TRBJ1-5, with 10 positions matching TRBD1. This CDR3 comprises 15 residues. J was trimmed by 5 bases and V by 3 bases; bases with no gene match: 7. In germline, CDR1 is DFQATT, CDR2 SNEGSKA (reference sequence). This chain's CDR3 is CSASHSGTGDQPQHF. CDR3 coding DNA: TGCAGTGCTAGCCATTCCGGGACAGGGGATCAGCCCCAGCATTTT.

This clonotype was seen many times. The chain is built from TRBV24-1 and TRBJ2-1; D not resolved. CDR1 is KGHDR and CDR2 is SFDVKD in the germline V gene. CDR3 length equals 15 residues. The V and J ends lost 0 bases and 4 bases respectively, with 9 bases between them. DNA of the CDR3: TGTGCCACCAGTGATTTGCAAACCGATTACAATGAGCAGTTCTTC. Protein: CATSDLQTDYNEQFF.

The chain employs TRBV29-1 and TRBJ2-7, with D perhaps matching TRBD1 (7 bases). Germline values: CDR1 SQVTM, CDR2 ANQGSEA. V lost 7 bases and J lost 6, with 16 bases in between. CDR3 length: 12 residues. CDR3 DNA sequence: TGCAGCGCGGGGGACAGAGGGGGCGAGCAGTACTTC. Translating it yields CSAGDRGGEQYF.

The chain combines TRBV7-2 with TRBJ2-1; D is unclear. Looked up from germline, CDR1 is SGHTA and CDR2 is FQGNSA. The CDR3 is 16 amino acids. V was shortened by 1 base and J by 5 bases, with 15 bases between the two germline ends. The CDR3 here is CASSLVSLGFNNEQFF. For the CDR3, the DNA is TGTGCCAGCAGCTTAGTCAGCCTTGGATTTAACAATGAGCAGTTCTTC. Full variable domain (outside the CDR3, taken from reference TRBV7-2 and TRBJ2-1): GAGVSQSPSNKVTEKGKDVELRCDPISGHTALYWYRQSLGQGLEFLIYFQGNSAPDKSGLPSDRFSAERTGGSVSTLTIQRTQQEDSAVYLCASSLVSLGFNNEQFFGPGTRLTVL.

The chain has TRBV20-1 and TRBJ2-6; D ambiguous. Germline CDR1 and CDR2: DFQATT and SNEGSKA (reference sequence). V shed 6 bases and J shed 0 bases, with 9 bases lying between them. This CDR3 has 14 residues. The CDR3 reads CSAPRNSGANVLTF. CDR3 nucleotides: TGCAGTGCCCCGAGGAACTCTGGGGCCAACGTCCTGACTTTC.

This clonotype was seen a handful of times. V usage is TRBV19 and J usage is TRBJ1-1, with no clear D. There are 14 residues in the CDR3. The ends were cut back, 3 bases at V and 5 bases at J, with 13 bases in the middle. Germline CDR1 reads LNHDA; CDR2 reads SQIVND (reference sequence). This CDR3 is CASSMPGRRTEAFF. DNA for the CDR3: TGTGCCAGTAGTATGCCGGGCAGAAGAACTGAAGCTTTCTTT.

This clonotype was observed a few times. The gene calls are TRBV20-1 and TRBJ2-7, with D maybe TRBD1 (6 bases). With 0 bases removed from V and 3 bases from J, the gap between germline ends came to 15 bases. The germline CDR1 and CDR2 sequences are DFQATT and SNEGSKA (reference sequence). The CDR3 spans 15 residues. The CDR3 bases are TGCAGTGCTAGAGATCCGTCGAAAGGGGGCTACGAGCAGTACTTC. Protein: CSARDPSKGGYEQYF.

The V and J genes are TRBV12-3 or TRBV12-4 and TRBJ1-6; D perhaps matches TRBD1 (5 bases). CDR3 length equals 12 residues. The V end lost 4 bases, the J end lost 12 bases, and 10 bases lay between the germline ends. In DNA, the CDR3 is TGTGCCAGCAGTTCCCAGGGCCGACCCCTCCACTTT. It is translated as CASSSQGRPLHF.

CDR3 nucleotides: TGTGCCAGCAGCTTAAACCCAGGGGGGGGAAGAGAGACCCAGTACTTC. It encodes CASSLNPGGGRETQYF. V gene TRBV7-8 combines with J gene TRBJ2-5; perhaps D is TRBD1 or TRBD2 (7 bases each). The V gene's germline CDR1 is SGHVS and CDR2 FQNEAQ. V was trimmed by 2 bases and J by 4 bases, leaving 17 bases between them. This CDR3 spans 16 amino acids.

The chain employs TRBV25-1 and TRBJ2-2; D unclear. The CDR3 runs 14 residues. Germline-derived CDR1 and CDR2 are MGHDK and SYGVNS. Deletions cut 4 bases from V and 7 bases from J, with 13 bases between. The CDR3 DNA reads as TGTGCCAGCAGTGTTCTCCTTCGAGGCGGGGAGCTGTTTTTT. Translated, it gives CASSVLLRGGELFF.

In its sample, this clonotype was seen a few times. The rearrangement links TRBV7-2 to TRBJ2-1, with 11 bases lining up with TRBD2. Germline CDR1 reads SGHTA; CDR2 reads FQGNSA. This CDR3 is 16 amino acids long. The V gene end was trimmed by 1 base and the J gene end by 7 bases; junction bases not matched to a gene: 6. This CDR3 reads CASSLVRLAGKNEQFF. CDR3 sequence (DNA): TGTGCCAGCAGCTTAGTGAGACTAGCGGGGAAGAATGAGCAGTTCTTC.

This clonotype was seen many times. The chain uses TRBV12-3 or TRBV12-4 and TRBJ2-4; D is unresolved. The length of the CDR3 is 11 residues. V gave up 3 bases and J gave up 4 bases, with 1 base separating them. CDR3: CASSLKNIQYF. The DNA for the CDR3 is TGTGCCAGCAGTTTGAAAAACATTCAGTACTTC.

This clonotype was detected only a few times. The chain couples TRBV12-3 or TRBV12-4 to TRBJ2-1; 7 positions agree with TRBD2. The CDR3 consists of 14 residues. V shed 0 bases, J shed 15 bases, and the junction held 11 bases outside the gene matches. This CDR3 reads CASSLAAGVDRRFF. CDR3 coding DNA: TGTGCCAGCAGTTTAGCGGCGGGAGTCGATCGGCGGTTCTTC.

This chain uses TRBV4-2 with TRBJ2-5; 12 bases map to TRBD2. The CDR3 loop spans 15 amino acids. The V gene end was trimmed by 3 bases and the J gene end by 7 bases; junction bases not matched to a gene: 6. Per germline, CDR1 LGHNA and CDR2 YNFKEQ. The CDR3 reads CASSQALAGGSTQYF. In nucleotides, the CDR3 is TGTGCCAGCAGCCAGGCTCTAGCGGGGGGGTCGACCCAGTACTTC.

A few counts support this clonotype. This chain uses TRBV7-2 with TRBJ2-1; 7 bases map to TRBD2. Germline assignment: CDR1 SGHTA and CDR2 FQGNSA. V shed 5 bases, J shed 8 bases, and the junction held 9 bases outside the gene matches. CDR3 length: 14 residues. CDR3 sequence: CASSLRGVGDEQFF. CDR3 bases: TGTGCCAGCAGCCTCCGGGGGGTTGGGGATGAGCAGTTCTTC.